Here is one T cell receptor beta chain with its context. Its specificity is unknown. The treatment: roughly 10-day PBMC culture with coronavirus spike peptide pools or control peptides (ViraFEST assay). CD4+ T cells of the unexposed donor were collected before the COVID-19 pandemic (2011-2018). Cultured CD4+ T-cell DNA underwent Oncomine TCR Beta short-read sequencing. Scientists extracted genomic DNA from CD4+ T cells grown in culture. MiXCR was run by TCRdb on the PCR reads, yielding one entry per CDR3 protein. The table records thousands of distinct CDR3 sequences, 33% of them present only once. The record originates from a study of vaccination and CD4 T cells after COVID-19. Whole-study context: A median of approximately 100 days (range 35 to 161) separated diagnosis from post-COVID sampling.

The CDR3 length is 14 residues. Trimming removed 0 bases at V and 5 bases at J, with 7 bases between. CDR1 is MNHEY and CDR2 is SVGAGI in the germline V gene. Sample: CD4+ T cells from blood, cultured in vitro. The chain couples TRBV6-5 to TRBJ2-2; the D is unclear. The TCR was taken from a human donor in good health. The chain's CDR3 is CASSYSIWTGELFF. For the CDR3, the DNA is TGTGCCAGCAGTTACTCGATATGGACCGGGGAGCTGTTTTTT.